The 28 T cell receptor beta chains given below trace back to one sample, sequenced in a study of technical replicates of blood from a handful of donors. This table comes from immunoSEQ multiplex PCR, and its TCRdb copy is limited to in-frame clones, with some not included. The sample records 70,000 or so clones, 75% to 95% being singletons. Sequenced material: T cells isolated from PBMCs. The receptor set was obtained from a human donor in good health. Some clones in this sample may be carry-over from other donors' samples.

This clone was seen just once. The CDR3, as DNA: TGTGCCAGCAGCGCCGTGGAGCGGGGATGGGAGACCCAGTACTTC. Translating gives CASSAVERGWETQYF. This chain joins TRBV9 and TRBJ2-5; 7 bases are shared with TRBD2. The CDR3 consists of 15 residues. CDR1 SGDLS and CDR2 YYNGEE come from the germline V gene. Trimming removed 3 bases from V and 5 bases from J; junction bases left unmatched: 10.

CDR3 in DNA: TGCGCCAGCAGCTTCAGGGGGACACTAAACACTGAAGCTTTCTTT. Protein product: CASSFRGTLNTEAFF. The J gene is TRBJ1-1, the V gene TRBV5-1; 7 positions agree with TRBD1. The CDR3 contains 15 residues. The trim removed 2 bases at V and 2 bases at J, leaving 6 bases unmatched. From germline, CDR1 is SGHRS and CDR2 YFSETQ.

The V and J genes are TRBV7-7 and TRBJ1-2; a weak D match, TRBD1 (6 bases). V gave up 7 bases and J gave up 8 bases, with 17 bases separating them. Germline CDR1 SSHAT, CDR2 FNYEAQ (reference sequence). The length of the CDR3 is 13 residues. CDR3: CASNRKQGWGYTF. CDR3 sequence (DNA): TGTGCCAGCAACCGAAAACAGGGCTGGGGCTACACCTTC.

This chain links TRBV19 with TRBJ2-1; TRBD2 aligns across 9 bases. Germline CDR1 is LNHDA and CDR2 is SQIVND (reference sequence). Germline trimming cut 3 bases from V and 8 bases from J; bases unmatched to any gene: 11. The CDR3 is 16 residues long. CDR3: CASSMGGGRAEDEQFF. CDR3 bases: TGTGCCAGTAGTATGGGAGGCGGGAGGGCCGAGGATGAGCAGTTCTTC.

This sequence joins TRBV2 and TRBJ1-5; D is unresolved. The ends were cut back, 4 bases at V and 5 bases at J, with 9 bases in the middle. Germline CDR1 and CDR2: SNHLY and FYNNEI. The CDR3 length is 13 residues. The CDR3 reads CASSVGGHQPQHF. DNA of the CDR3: TGTGCCAGCAGTGTAGGAGGACATCAGCCCCAGCATTTT.

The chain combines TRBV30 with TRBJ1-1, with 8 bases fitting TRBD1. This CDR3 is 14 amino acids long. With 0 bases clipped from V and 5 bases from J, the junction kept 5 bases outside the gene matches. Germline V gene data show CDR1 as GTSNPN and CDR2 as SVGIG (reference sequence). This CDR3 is CAWSVGQEGTEAFF. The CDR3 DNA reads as TGTGCCTGGAGTGTGGGACAGGAGGGGACTGAAGCTTTCTTT. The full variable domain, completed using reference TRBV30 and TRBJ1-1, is SQTIHQWPATLVQPVGSPLSLECTVEGTSNPNLYWYRQAAGRGLQLLFYSVGIGQISSEVPQNLSASRPQDRQFILSSKKLLLSDSGFYLCAWSVGQEGTEAFFGQGTRLTVV.

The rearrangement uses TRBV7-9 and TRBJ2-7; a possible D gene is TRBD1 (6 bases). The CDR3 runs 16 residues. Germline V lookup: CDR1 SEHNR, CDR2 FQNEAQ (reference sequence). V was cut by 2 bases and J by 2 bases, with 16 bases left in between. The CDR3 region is CASSLSRTDPTYEQYF. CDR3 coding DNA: TGTGCCAGCAGCTTATCAAGGACAGACCCAACCTACGAGCAGTACTTC.

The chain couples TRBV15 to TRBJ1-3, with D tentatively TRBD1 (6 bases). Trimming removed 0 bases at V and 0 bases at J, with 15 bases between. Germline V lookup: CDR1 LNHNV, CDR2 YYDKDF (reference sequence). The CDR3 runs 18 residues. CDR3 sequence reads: CATSREGGRVNSGNTIYF. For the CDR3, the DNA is TGTGCCACCAGCAGAGAGGGGGGGCGCGTGAACTCTGGAAACACCATATATTTT.

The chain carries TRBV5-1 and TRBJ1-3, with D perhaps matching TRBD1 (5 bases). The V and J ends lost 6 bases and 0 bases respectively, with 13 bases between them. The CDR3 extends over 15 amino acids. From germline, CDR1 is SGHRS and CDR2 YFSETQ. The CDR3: CASKRDYSSGNTIYF. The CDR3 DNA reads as TGCGCCAGCAAGCGGGACTACAGCTCTGGAAACACCATATATTTT.

CDR3 loop: CASSPKLFF. CDR3 bases: TGTGCCAGCAGCCCTAAACTGTTTTTT. The chain recombines TRBV6-4 with TRBJ1-4; no reliable D call. V lost 6 bases to trimming and J lost 11 bases, with 4 bases between them. The germline CDR1 and CDR2 sequences are MRHNA and SNTAGT. The CDR3 has 9 amino acids.

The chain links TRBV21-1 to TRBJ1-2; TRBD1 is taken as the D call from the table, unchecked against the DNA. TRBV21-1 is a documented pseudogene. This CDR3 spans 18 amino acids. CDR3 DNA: TGTGCCAGCAGCAAAGACCCAGGGGGCCTTCGCTCCCTCTATGGCTACACCTTC. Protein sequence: CASSKDPGGLRSLYGYTF.

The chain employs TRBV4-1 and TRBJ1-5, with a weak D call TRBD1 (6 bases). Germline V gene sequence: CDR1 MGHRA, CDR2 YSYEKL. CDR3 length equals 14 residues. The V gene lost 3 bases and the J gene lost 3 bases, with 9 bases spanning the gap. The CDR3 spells CASSQRTVNQPQHF. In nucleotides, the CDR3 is TGCGCCAGCAGCCAGAGGACAGTCAATCAGCCCCAGCATTTT.

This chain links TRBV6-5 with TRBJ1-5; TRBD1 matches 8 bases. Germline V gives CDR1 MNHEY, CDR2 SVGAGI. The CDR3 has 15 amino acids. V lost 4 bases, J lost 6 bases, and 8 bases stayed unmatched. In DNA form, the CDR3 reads TGTGCCAGCAGTTCTGGACAGGGAAGGGTTCAGCCCCAGCATTTT. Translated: CASSSGQGRVQPQHF.

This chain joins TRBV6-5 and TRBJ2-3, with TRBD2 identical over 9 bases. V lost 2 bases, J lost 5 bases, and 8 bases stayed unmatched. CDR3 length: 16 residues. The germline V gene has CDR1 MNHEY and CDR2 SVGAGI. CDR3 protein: CASSYHRTSVGDTQYF. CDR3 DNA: TGTGCCAGCAGTTACCATAGGACTAGCGTCGGAGATACGCAGTATTTT.

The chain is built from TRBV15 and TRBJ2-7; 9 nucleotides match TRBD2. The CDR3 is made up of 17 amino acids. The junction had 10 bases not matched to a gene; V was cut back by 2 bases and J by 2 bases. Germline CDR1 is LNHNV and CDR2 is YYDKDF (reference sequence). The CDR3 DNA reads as TGTGCCACCAGCAGATCAACCGTAGCGGGAGATGCCTACGAGCAGTACTTC. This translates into CATSRSTVAGDAYEQYF.

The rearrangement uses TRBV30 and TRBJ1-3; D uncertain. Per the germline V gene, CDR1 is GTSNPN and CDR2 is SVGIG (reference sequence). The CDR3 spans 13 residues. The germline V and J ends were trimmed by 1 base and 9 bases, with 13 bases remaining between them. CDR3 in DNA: TGTGCCTGGAGTGACATCCCCGCTGGCACCATATATTTT. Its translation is CAWSDIPAGTIYF.

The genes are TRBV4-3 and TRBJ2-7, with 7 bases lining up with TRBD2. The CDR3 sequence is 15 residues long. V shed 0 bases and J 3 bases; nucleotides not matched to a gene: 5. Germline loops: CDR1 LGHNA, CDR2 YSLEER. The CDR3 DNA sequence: TGCGCCAGCAGCCAAGATCAGCGGGGCAGCTACGAGCAGTACTTC. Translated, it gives CASSQDQRGSYEQYF.

The CDR3 nucleotides are TGTGCCAGCAGCTTAGGGGAGGGGATAGGGCACTACGAGCAGTACTTC. Protein: CASSLGEGIGHYEQYF. The rearrangement uses TRBV11-2 and TRBJ2-7; 7 nucleotides line up with TRBD2. Germline V gene lookup returns CDR1 SGHAT and CDR2 FQNNGV. The CDR3 runs 16 residues. V shed 1 base and J 3 bases; nucleotides not matched to a gene: 9.

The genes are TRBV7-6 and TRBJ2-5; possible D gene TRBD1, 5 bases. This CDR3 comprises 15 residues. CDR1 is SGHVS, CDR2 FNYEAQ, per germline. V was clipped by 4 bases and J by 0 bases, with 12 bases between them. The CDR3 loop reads CASSSWTQYQETQYF. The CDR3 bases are TGTGCCAGCAGCTCGTGGACACAGTACCAAGAGACCCAGTACTTC.

The CDR3 spells CSGTGGWGMNTEAFF. CDR3 in DNA: TGCAGCGGAACCGGGGGTTGGGGCATGAACACTGAAGCTTTCTTT. This chain connects TRBV29-1 to TRBJ1-1, with D perhaps matching TRBD1 (5 bases). The germline V and J ends were trimmed by 7 bases and 0 bases, with 18 bases remaining between them. The CDR3 extends over 15 amino acids. CDR1 SQVTM and CDR2 ANQGSEA come from the germline V gene. The full variable domain, its missing parts supplied by reference TRBV29-1 and TRBJ1-1, is SAVISQKPSRDICQRGTSLTIQCQVDSQVTMMFWYRQQPGQSLTLIATANQGSEATYESGFVIDKFPISRPNLTFSTLTVSNMSPEDSSIYLCSGTGGWGMNTEAFFGQGTRLTVV.

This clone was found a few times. This CDR3 reads CASSWGQMVAFF. The CDR3 DNA reads TGTGCCAGCAGTTGGGGACAGATGGTGGCTTTCTTT. The chain recombines TRBV28 with TRBJ1-1, with 7 bases fitting TRBD1. The length of the CDR3 is 12 residues. CDR1 MDHEN and CDR2 SYDVKM come from the germline V gene. V gave up 4 bases and J gave up 11 bases; unmatched junction bases: 7. Full variable domain (remainder filled in from reference TRBV28 and TRBJ1-1): DVKVTQSSRYLVKRTGEKVFLECVQDMDHENMFWYRQDPGLGLRLIYFSYDVKMKEKGDIPEGYSVSREKKERFSLILESASTNQTSMYLCASSWGQMVAFFGQGTRLTVV.

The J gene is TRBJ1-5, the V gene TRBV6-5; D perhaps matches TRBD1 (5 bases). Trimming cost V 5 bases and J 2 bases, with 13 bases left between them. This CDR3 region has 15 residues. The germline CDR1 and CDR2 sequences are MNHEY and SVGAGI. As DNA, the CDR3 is TGTGCCAGCAGTGCCGACAGTTTTGGCAATCAGCCCCAGCATTTT. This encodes CASSADSFGNQPQHF.

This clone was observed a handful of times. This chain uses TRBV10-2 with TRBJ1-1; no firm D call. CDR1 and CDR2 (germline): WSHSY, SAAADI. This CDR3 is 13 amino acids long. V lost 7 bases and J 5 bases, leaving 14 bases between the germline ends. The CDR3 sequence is CASTGVRATEAFF. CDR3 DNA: TGCGCCAGCACGGGAGTTAGGGCGACTGAAGCTTTCTTT.

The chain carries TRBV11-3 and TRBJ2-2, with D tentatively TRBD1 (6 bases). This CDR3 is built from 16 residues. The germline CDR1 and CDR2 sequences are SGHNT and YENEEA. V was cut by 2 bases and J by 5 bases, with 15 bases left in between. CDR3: CASSLLGGKTTGELFF. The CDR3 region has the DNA TGTGCCAGCAGCTTATTAGGGGGAAAAACGACCGGGGAGCTGTTTTTT. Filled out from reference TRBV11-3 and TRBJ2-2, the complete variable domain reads EAGVVQSPRYKIIEKKQPVAFWCNPISGHNTLYWYLQNLGQGPELLIRYENEEAVDDSQLPKDRFSAERLKGVDSTLKIQPAELGDSAVYLCASSLLGGKTTGELFFGEGSRLTVL.

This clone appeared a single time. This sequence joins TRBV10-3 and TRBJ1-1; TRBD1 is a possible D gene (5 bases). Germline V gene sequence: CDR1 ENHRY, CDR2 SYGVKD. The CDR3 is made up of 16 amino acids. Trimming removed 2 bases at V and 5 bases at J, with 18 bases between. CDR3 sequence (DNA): TGTGCCATCAGTGAGCCCCGGGGGGAGCGGGGAACTGAAGCTTTCTTT. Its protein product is CAISEPRGERGTEAFF.

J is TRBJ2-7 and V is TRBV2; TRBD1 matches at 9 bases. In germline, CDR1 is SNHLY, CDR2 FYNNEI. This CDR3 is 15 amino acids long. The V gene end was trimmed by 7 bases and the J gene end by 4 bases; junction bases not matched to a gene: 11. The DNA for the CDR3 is TGTGCCAGCACTAAACCGGACAGGGGTGCTTACGAGCAGTACTTC. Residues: CASTKPDRGAYEQYF. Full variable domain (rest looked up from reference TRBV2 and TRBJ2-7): EPEVTQTPSHQVTQMGQEVILRCVPISNHLYFYWYRQILGQKVEFLVSFYNNEISEKSEIFDDQFSVERPDGSNFTLKIRSTKLEDSAMYFCASTKPDRGAYEQYFGPGTRLTVT.

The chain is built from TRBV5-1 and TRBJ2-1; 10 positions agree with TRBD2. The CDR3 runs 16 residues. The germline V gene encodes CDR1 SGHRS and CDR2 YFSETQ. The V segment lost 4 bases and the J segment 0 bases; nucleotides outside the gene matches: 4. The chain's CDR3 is CASSDSGGSSYNEQFF. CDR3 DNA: TGCGCCAGCAGCGATAGCGGGGGGAGCTCCTACAATGAGCAGTTCTTC.

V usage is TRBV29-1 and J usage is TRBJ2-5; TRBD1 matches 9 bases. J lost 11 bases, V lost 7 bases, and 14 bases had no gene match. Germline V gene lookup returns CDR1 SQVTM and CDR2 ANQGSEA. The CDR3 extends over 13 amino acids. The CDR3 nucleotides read TGCAGCGCCGAACAGGGGGCGCTGAGGGAGCAGTACTTC. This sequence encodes CSAEQGALREQYF.